This T cell receptor (beta chain) was retrieved from a study of OX40 agonist ivuxolimab in advanced cancers. Blood draws occurred at baseline, cycle 4 day 1, and cycle 7 day 1. Repertoires were generated with immunoSEQ multiplex PCR, while TCRdb's copy carries only in-frame clones and drops some. Of some 80,000 clones listed, more than 70% are singletons. The sample was CD4+ or CD8+ T cells sorted from blood, taken in a trial of the OX40 agonist ivuxolimab. This receptor was obtained from an adult with an advanced solid tumor such as melanoma, head and neck, liver or kidney cancer.

CDR3: CASRDRGLHNSPLHF. CDR3 DNA sequence: TGTGCCTCCCGGGACAGGGGGCTCCATAATTCACCCCTCCACTTT. The chain links TRBV30 to TRBJ1-6, with TRBD1 matching over 12 bases. The V segment lost 7 bases and the J segment 5 bases; nucleotides outside the gene matches: 6. This CDR3 region has 15 residues. Germline CDR1 and CDR2: GTSNPN and SVGIG (reference sequence).